This T cell receptor beta chain was captured in a study of cytomegalovirus exposure and HLA in healthy donors. Comments on this clone: Antigen specificity is unknown.

Donors consisted of healthy bone marrow donors. Overall study results and limits: The study labeled more than 150 TCR beta chains cytomegalovirus-associated.

Primers included in the PCR were 60 Vbeta and 13 Jbeta primers. Per the original methods: Among the unique TCR beta chains that a later analysis counted, 75 million to 85 million in all, 9.5 million to 11 million were shared. Only in-frame clones appear in the TCRdb table, and some are missing; sequencing was by immunoSEQ multiplex PCR. The V and J calls and clone size are taken from that table; D and trimming were inferred from the DNA. This sample has tens of thousands of clones, with around 70% found just once. Sequenced material: PBMCs. The source of this sequence is a woman aged 60 to 75 in good health and CMV-seropositive.

The CDR3 DNA reads TGTGCCAGTACCCCAGAGCGGACAGGGGTCTATGGCTACACCTTC. Translation: CASTPERTGVYGYTF. The chain links TRBV19 to TRBJ1-2; 9 bases map to TRBD1. V lost 7 bases to trimming and J lost 4 bases; unmatched junction nucleotides: 10. The CDR3 sequence is 15 residues long. Per germline, CDR1 LNHDA and CDR2 SQIVND (reference sequence). The full variable domain, completed using reference TRBV19 and TRBJ1-2, is DGGITQSPKYLFRKEGQNVTLSCEQNLNHDAMYWYRQDPGQGLRLIYYSQIVNDFQKGDIAEGYSVSREKKESFPLTVTSAQKNPTAFYLCASTPERTGVYGYTFGSGTRLTVV.